This T cell receptor beta chain was identified in a study of blood T cell repertoires in COVID-19. Profiled with immunoSEQ multiplex PCR; TCRdb holds only in-frame clones, not every one. The data hold around 63,000 clones, with around 84% observed a single time. CDR1 KGHDR and CDR2 SFDVKD come from the germline V gene. The CDR3 loop spans 19 amino acids. V shed 0 bases, J shed 1 base, and the junction held 9 bases outside the gene matches. The origin of this receptor is a man in his sixties with acute or convalescent COVID-19. The specimen was peripheral blood. The chain uses TRBV24-1 and TRBJ2-5; TRBD2 aligns across 11 bases. The CDR3 region has the DNA TGTGCCACCAGTGATTTGTATTTCAGGCTAGCGGGAGGCCAAGAGACCCAGTACTTC. Translation gives CATSDLYFRLAGGQETQYF.